One sample yielded the 3 T cell receptor beta chains listed below, sequenced in a study of shared clonotypes between healthy human individuals. Sequenced by immunoSEQ multiplex PCR; TCRdb stores in-frame clones only, minus some. This repertoire shows some 2,400,000 clones, approximately 94% found once; its top ten account for roughly 0.13%. The specimen was naive CD4+ T cells sorted from blood. Specified subset: CD45RA+ positively selected. Source of these receptors: a man between 18 and 35 years old in good health.

The chain employs TRBV28 and TRBJ2-7, with a tentative D call TRBD1 (6 bases). Per the germline V gene, CDR1 is MDHEN and CDR2 is SYDVKM. V was clipped by 2 bases and J by 2 bases, with 13 bases between them. The CDR3 is 15 amino acids. The chain's CDR3 is CASSLPGHTTYEQYF. CDR3 sequence (DNA): TGTGCCAGCAGTTTACCGGGACACACAACCTACGAGCAGTACTTC.

This rearrangement joins TRBV7-8 to TRBJ2-1; a possible D gene is TRBD2 (6 bases). V lost 0 bases and J 10 bases, leaving 7 bases between the germline ends. The CDR3 has 12 residues. Per germline, CDR1 SGHVS and CDR2 FQNEAQ. The DNA for the CDR3 is TGTGCCAGCAGCTTAGCGGCGGGAGAGCAGTTCTTC. As protein: CASSLAAGEQFF.

This chain links TRBV7-9 with TRBJ2-7; D is possibly TRBD1 (5 bases). Germline V gene lookup returns CDR1 SEHNR and CDR2 FQNEAQ (reference sequence). The CDR3 loop spans 13 amino acids. Between the trimmed V and J ends, which lost 3 bases and 6 bases, there was a span of 12 bases. The CDR3 protein is CASSFTSQGEQYF. CDR3 coding DNA: TGTGCCAGCAGCTTCACTTCCCAGGGCGAGCAGTACTTC.